The 21 T cell receptor beta chains in this list originate from one sample, sequenced in a study of shared clonotypes between healthy human individuals. The assay was immunoSEQ multiplex PCR, and TCRdb's table has in-frame clones only and misses some. Among 2.3 million or so clones listed, roughly 93% were seen once. Sequenced material: naive CD4+ T cells from PBMCs. As for subset: CD45RA+ positively selected. Every receptor here comes from a man aged 18 to 30 in good health. Some clones in this sample may be carry-over from other donors' samples.

The chain recombines TRBV11-3 with TRBJ2-2; the D is unclear. Germline CDR1 SGHNT, CDR2 YENEEA. Trimming took off 5 bases at V and 7 bases at J, with 14 bases between the two ends. This CDR3 contains 14 residues. The chain's CDR3 is CASSPSPWDGELFF. In DNA, the CDR3 is TGTGCCAGCAGCCCCTCCCCCTGGGACGGGGAGCTGTTTTTT.

The chain uses TRBV5-5 and TRBJ1-1, with D unclear. V was shortened by 4 bases and J by 5 bases, with 12 bases between the two germline ends. The CDR3 contains 13 residues. Germline V gene data show CDR1 as SGHKS and CDR2 as YYEKEE (reference sequence). The CDR3 region is CASSPFSVTEAFF. CDR3 DNA sequence: TGTGCCAGCAGCCCTTTTTCGGTGACTGAAGCTTTCTTT.

This chain connects TRBV18 to TRBJ2-6; TRBD1 matches 11 bases. Trimming took 4 bases from V and 0 from J; bases not matched to a gene: 2. This CDR3 spans 17 amino acids. CDR1 is KGHSH, CDR2 LQKENI, per germline. CDR3 nucleotide sequence: TGTGCCAGCTCACTGGGACAGGGGGGCTCTGGGGCCAACGTCCTGACTTTC. It translates to CASSLGQGGSGANVLTF.

This clone was recorded only once. The J gene is TRBJ1-1, the V gene TRBV7-3, with 9 bases lining up with TRBD1. J gave up 11 bases and V 4 bases, and 5 bases lay outside the gene matches. CDR3 length: 12 amino acids. CDR1 is SGHTA and CDR2 is FQGTGA in the germline V gene. CDR3 coding DNA: TGTGCCAGCAGCTCGACAGGGGGACGGGCTTTCTTT. Protein sequence: CASSSTGGRAFF.

The chain couples TRBV7-7 to TRBJ2-1; the match to TRBD2 covers 10 bases. This CDR3 is 14 amino acids long. Losses at the gene ends were 5 bases for V and 7 bases for J; bases not matched to a gene: 5. Germline V gene sequence: CDR1 SSHAT, CDR2 FNYEAQ (reference sequence). CDR3 in DNA: TGTGCCAGCAGCCCAGGGACTAGCGCTAATGAGCAGTTCTTC. Amino acid sequence: CASSPGTSANEQFF.

The chain joins TRBV9 to TRBJ2-3; D unclear. The CDR3 has 13 residues. Deletions cut 3 bases from V and 2 bases from J, with 7 bases between. Germline values: CDR1 SGDLS, CDR2 YYNGEE. This chain's CDR3 is CASSGQPTDTQYF. CDR3 bases: TGTGCCAGCAGCGGACAACCCACAGATACGCAGTATTTT.

The chain employs TRBV29-1 and TRBJ2-3; maybe TRBD2 (5 bases). V lost 6 bases and J lost 2, with 12 bases in between. Germline CDR1 reads SQVTM; CDR2 reads ANQGSEA. This CDR3 has 13 residues. The CDR3 nucleotides are TGCAGCGTGAAAGGACTTTCCACAGATACGCAGTATTTT. It codes for CSVKGLSTDTQYF.

The rearrangement links TRBV30 to TRBJ2-1; the D gene is possibly TRBD2 (6 bases). CDR3 length: 13 amino acids. The V end was cut by 5 bases, the J end by 3 bases, with 11 bases between. Per the germline V gene, CDR1 is GTSNPN and CDR2 is SVGIG (reference sequence). The CDR3 DNA sequence: TGTGCCTGGTCACTAGCAAACTACAATGAGCAGTTCTTC. The encoded protein is CAWSLANYNEQFF.

The rearrangement links TRBV28 to TRBJ1-2, with 7 nucleotides matching TRBD1. The CDR3 spans 16 residues. Germline V gene sequence: CDR1 MDHEN, CDR2 SYDVKM. After removal of 3 bases from V and 5 bases from J, the junction contained 12 bases not matched to a gene. The CDR3 loop reads CASSFPTGIIGYGYTF. DNA of the CDR3: TGTGCCAGCAGTTTCCCGACAGGGATAATCGGGTATGGCTACACCTTC.

The chain links TRBV28 to TRBJ2-3; D perhaps matches TRBD1 (6 bases). Germline CDR1 reads MDHEN; CDR2 reads SYDVKM. This CDR3 comprises 17 residues. V lost 9 bases and J lost 0, with 22 bases in between. CDR3 residues: CARHREPGQSSTDTQYF. The CDR3 nucleotides read TGTGCCAGACATAGGGAACCAGGACAGAGTAGCACAGATACGCAGTATTTT.

Details on this clone: One junction end does not reproduce the germline sequence, and a read error may be involved. This sequence joins TRBV6-1 and TRBJ1-2; D remains ambiguous. CDR1 is MNHNS and CDR2 is SASEGT in the germline V gene. There are 15 residues in the CDR3. The CDR3 loop reads CASNEGYGDYYGYTF. DNA of the CDR3: TGTGCCAGCAATGAAGGGTACGGCGACTACTATGGCTACACCTTC.

The rearrangement uses TRBV5-1 and TRBJ1-4; TRBD1 matches 7 bases. The trim removed 4 bases at V and 8 bases at J, leaving 8 bases unmatched. The CDR3 extends over 14 amino acids. CDR1 SGHRS and CDR2 YFSETQ come from the germline V gene. The CDR3 spells CASSTHGQDEKLFF. CDR3 DNA: TGCGCCAGCAGCACCCACGGACAGGACGAAAAACTGTTTTTT. Drawing the rest from reference TRBV5-1 and TRBJ1-4, the complete variable domain is KAGVTQTPRYLIKTRGQQVTLSCSPISGHRSVSWYQQTPGQGLQFLFEYFSETQRNKGNFPGRFSGRQFSNSRSEMNVSTLELGDSALYLCASSTHGQDEKLFFGSGTQLSVL.

The gene calls are TRBV5-6 and TRBJ2-5, with 11 nucleotides matching TRBD1. V trimming: 4 bases; J trimming: 2 bases; junction bases outside the gene matches: 4. CDR1 SGHDT and CDR2 YYEEEE come from the germline V gene. This CDR3 contains 15 residues. The DNA of the CDR3 is TGTGCCAGCAGCCAGGACAGGGGGCCTCAAGAGACCCAGTACTTC. It encodes CASSQDRGPQETQYF.

This chain connects TRBV2 to TRBJ1-1; D remains unclear. The germline V and J ends were trimmed by 3 bases and 11 bases, with 13 bases remaining between them. Germline V lookup: CDR1 SNHLY, CDR2 FYNNEI. This CDR3 comprises 12 residues. The CDR3 sequence is CASSEVAFLAFF. CDR3 sequence (DNA): TGTGCCAGCAGTGAGGTCGCTTTTTTGGCTTTCTTT.

DNA for the CDR3: TGTGCCAGCAGCCCCAGGGGACAGGGTCATGGCTACACCTTC. Protein: CASSPRGQGHGYTF. The chain employs TRBV6-6 and TRBJ1-2; 9 bases fit TRBD1. The junction had 8 bases not matched to a gene; V was cut back by 6 bases and J by 6 bases. Germline-derived CDR1 and CDR2 are MNHNY and SVGAGI (reference sequence). The CDR3 loop spans 14 amino acids.

The CDR3 is CASSQEWQGGQPQHF. CDR3 sequence (DNA): TGTGCCAGCAGCCAGGAGTGGCAGGGGGGTCAGCCCCAGCATTTT. The chain uses TRBV6-1 and TRBJ1-5; 7 bases agree with TRBD1. V trimming: 6 bases; J trimming: 6 bases; junction bases outside the gene matches: 11. Germline CDR1 is MNHNS and CDR2 is SASEGT. The CDR3 runs 15 residues.

The chain couples TRBV5-1 to TRBJ2-5; possible D gene TRBD1, 6 bases. V was cut by 5 bases and J by 5 bases, with 13 bases left in between. This CDR3 comprises 13 residues. The V gene's germline CDR1 is SGHRS and CDR2 YFSETQ. In DNA, the CDR3 is TGCGCCAGCAGTCACAGGGTGCCGGAGACCCAGTACTTC. It translates to CASSHRVPETQYF.

The chain recombines TRBV28 with TRBJ2-1, with unresolved D. The V end lost 6 bases, the J end lost 1 base, and 16 bases lay between the germline ends. The germline gives CDR1 MDHEN, CDR2 SYDVKM. CDR3 size: 16 residues. In DNA, the CDR3 is TGTGCCAGCAGATTAGGCGGCTCCAATTCCTACAATGAGCAGTTCTTC. It translates to CASRLGGSNSYNEQFF.

V usage is TRBV7-9 and J usage is TRBJ1-1; no clear D gene. Trimming stripped 0 bases from V and 1 base from J, with 6 bases between. The CDR3 has 14 amino acids. Looked up from germline, CDR1 is SEHNR and CDR2 is FQNEAQ (reference sequence). The CDR3 sequence is CASSLARENTEAFF. The CDR3 bases are TGTGCCAGCAGCTTAGCTAGGGAGAACACTGAAGCTTTCTTT.

Notes on this clone: The sample holds other DNA sequences that translate to the same CDR3. The CDR3 DNA reads TGTGCCAGCAGTCTCTGGACAGGGGTCACTGAAGCTTTCTTT. It translates to CASSLWTGVTEAFF. The chain is built from TRBV28 and TRBJ1-1, with 9 bases lining up with TRBD1. This CDR3 region has 14 residues. Germline values: CDR1 MDHEN, CDR2 SYDVKM. Unmatched junction bases numbered 5, after V lost 5 bases and J lost 4 bases.

The chain joins TRBV15 to TRBJ2-7; D is uncertain. Trimming pared 5 bases from V and 3 bases from J, leaving 14 bases between. This CDR3 spans 14 amino acids. CDR1 is LNHNV, CDR2 YYDKDF, per germline (reference sequence). The CDR3: CATSADGNDYEQYF. CDR3 coding DNA: TGTGCCACCAGCGCGGACGGAAACGACTACGAGCAGTACTTC.